This TCR beta chain was identified in a study of T cell changes during pregnancy in multiple sclerosis. TCRdb's copy holds only in-frame clones and misses some; the assay was immunoSEQ multiplex PCR. The sample lists about 13,000 clones; about 90% were seen once. Trimming removed 4 bases at V and 4 bases at J, with 10 bases between. The CDR3 has 13 residues. The germline V gene encodes CDR1 SEHNR and CDR2 FQNEAQ (reference sequence). The sequenced sample was CD8+ T cells from peripheral blood mononuclear cells, obtained in the first trimester of pregnancy. This clonotype originated in a female donor with multiple sclerosis, enrolled in a pregnancy study. The chain is built from TRBV7-9 and TRBJ1-1; D unclear. CDR3 region: CASSYPRITEAFF. CDR3 nucleotides: TGTGCCAGCAGCTACCCCAGGATCACTGAAGCTTTCTTT.